Reported below is one T cell receptor beta chain. This record belongs to a study of T-cell memory formation after mild COVID-19. Via MiXCR, TCRdb re-called the 5' RACE reads, giving one row per CDR3 protein. Of about 360,000 distinct CDR3 sequences in the sample, 13% to 15% are singletons; the top ten hold 22%. Germline trimming cut 5 bases from V and 0 bases from J; bases unmatched to any gene: 6. The CDR3 runs to 16 residues. The sample comprised PBMCs or a T cell subset sorted from them (not recorded which). This clonotype was sampled from a man between 18 and 29 years old who had mild COVID-19 (a few samples of this study predate the infection). Cell type and time point are not known. The rearrangement joins TRBV12-3 or TRBV12-4 to TRBJ1-5, with TRBD1 matching over 8 bases. The DNA of the CDR3 is TGTGCCAGCAGTGCAGGGGGCAGGTATAGCAATCAGCCCCAGCATTTT. Its protein is CASSAGGRYSNQPQHF.